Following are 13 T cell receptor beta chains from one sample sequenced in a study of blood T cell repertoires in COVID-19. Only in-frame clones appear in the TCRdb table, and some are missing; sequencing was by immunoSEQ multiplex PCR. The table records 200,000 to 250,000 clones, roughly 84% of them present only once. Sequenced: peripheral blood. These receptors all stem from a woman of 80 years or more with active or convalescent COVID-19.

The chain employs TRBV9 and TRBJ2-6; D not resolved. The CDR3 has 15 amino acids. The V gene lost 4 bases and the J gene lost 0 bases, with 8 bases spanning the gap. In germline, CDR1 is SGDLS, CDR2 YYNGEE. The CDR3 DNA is TGTGCCAGCAGCCCCCGAGGCTCTGGGGCCAACGTCCTGACTTTC. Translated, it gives CASSPRGSGANVLTF.

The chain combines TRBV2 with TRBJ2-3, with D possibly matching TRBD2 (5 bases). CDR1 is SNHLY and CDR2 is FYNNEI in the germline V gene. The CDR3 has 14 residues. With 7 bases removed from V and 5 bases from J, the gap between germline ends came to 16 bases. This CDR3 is CASTGIDGVDTQYF. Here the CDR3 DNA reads TGTGCCAGCACTGGTATTGACGGGGTAGATACGCAGTATTTT.

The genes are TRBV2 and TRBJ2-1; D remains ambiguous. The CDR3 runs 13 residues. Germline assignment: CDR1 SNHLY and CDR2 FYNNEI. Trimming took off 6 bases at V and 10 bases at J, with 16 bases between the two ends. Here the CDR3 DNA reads TGTGCCAGCAGCGCAACGGAGTATCGAGAGCAGTTCTTC. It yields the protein CASSATEYREQFF.

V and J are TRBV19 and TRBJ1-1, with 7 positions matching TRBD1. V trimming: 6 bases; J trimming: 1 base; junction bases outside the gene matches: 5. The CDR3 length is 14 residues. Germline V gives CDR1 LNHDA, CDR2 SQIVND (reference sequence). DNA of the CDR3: TGTGCCAGTAGGCAGACAGGGACGAACACTGAAGCTTTCTTT. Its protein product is CASRQTGTNTEAFF.

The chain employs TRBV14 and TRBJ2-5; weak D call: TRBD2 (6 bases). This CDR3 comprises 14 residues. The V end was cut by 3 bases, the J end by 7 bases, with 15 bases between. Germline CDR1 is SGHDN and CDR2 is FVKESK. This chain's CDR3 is CASSHGLATGTQYF. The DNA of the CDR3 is TGTGCCAGCAGCCATGGCCTAGCGACCGGGACCCAGTACTTC.

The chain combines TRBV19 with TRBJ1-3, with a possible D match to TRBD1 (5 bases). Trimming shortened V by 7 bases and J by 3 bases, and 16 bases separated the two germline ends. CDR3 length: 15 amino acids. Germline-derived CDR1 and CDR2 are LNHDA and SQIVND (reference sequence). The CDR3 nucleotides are TGTGCCAGTACACCACAGGACCGGCTTGGAAACACCATATATTTT. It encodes CASTPQDRLGNTIYF.

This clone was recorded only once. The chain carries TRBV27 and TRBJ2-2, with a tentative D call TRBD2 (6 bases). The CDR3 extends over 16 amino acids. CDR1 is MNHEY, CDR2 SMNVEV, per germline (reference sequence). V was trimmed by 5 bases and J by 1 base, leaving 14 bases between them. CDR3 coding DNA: TGTGCCAGCAGTCAGACCTGGGGGGTGAACACCGGGGAGCTGTTTTTT. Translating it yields CASSQTWGVNTGELFF.

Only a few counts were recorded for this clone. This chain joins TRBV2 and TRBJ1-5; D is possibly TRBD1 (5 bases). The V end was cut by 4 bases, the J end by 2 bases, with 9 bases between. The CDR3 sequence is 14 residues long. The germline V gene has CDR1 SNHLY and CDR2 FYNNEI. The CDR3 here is CASSVEQGNQPQHF. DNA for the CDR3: TGTGCCAGCAGTGTAGAACAGGGCAATCAGCCCCAGCATTTT.

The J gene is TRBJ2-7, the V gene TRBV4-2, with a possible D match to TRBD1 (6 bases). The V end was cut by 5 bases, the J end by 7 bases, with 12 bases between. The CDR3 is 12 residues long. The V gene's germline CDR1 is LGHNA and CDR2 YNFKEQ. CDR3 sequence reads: CASSRQGLEQYF. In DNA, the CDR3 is TGTGCCAGCAGCAGGCAGGGGTTAGAGCAGTACTTC.

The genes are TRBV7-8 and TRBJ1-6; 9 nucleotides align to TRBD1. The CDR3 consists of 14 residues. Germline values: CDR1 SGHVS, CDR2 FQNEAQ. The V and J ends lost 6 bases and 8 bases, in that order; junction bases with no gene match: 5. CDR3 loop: CASSYRGRDSPLHF. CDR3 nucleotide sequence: TGTGCCAGCAGTTACAGGGGGCGGGATTCACCCCTCCACTTT.

The CDR3 coding sequence is TGTGCCAGCAGTCAGCCGGGACAGAATGAGCAGTTCTTC. Protein: CASSQPGQNEQFF. This chain connects TRBV28 to TRBJ2-1, with TRBD1 matching 7 bases. The CDR3 is made up of 13 amino acids. Unmatched junction bases numbered 5, after V lost 5 bases and J lost 7 bases. Germline-derived CDR1 and CDR2 are MDHEN and SYDVKM.

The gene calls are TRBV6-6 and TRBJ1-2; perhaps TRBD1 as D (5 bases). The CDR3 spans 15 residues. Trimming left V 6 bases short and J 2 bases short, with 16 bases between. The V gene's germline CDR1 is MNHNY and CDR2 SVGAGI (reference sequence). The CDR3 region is CASRLLGGANYGYTF. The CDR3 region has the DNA TGTGCCAGCAGATTATTGGGAGGGGCCAACTATGGCTACACCTTC.

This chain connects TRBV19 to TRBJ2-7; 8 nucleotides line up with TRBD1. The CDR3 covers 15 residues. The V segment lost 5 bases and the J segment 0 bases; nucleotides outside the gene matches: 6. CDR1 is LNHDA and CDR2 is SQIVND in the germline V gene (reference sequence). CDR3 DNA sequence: TGTGCCAGTAGTCTCGGGACAGGTATCTCCTACGAGCAGTACTTC. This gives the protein CASSLGTGISYEQYF.